A selection of T cell receptor beta chains follows, all from one sample in a study of liver allograft versus peripheral blood T cells. TCRdb used MiXCR to reprocess the reads, holding one entry per CDR3 protein. This sample contains around 20 distinct CDR3 sequences. These receptors all come from a human patient who had a liver transplant. Some T cells may originate from the graft donor. The CDR3 runs from the conserved cysteine through the conserved F or W. D genes are given only for firm matches. Where a row states a size, it is once, few, many or the class of an expanded clone; other rows omit it.

TRBV19,TRBJ1-6,TRBD1,-,TGTGCCAGTAGATTCAGGACAGGGGCATGGGGATCACCCCTCCACTTT,CASRFRTGAWGSPLHF
TRBV7-9,TRBJ1-1,-,hyperexpanded,TGTGCCAGCAGCTTACCCGGGGGGGGGCGATCGAAGACTGAAGCTTTCTTT,CASSLPGGGRSKTEAFF
TRBV19,TRBJ1-6,-,-,TGTGCCAGTAGTCCTGGACAGTTTAATTCACCCCTCCACTTT,CASSPGQFNSPLHF
TRBV6-1,TRBJ2-2,TRBD1,hyperexpanded,TGTGCCAGCACCGACAGGGGGAGAAACACCGGGGAGCTGTTTTTT,CASTDRGRNTGELFF
TRBV5-6,TRBJ2-5,TRBD2,hyperexpanded,TGTGCCAGCAGCTCTGGGGGAGGGTTGAGAGAGACCCAGTACTTC,CASSSGGGLRETQYF
TRBV19,TRBJ1-1,TRBD1,hyperexpanded,TGTGCCAGTAGATTCAGGACAGGGGGCCGGTACACTGAAGCTTTCTTT,CASRFRTGGRYTEAFF
TRBV19,TRBJ1-6,TRBD1,hyperexpanded,TGTGCCAGTAGTTTAATCCGGACAGGGGCATGGGGATCACCCCTCCACTTT,CASSLIRTGAWGSPLHF